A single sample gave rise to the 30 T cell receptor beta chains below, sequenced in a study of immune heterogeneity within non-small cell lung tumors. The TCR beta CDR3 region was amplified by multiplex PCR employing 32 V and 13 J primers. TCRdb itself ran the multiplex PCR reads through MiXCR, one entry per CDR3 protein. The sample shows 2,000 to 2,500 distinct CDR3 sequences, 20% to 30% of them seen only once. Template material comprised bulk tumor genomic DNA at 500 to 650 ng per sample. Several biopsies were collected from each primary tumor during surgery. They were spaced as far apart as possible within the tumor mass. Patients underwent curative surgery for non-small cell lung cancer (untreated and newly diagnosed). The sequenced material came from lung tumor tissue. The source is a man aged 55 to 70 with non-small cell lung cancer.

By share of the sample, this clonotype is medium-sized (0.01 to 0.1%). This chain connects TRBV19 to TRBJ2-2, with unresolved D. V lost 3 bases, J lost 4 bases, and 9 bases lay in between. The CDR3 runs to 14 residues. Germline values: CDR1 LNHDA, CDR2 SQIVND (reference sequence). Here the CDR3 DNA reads TGTGCCAGTAGTATTGCGGTGGGCACCGGGGAGCTGTTTTTT. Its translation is CASSIAVGTGELFF.

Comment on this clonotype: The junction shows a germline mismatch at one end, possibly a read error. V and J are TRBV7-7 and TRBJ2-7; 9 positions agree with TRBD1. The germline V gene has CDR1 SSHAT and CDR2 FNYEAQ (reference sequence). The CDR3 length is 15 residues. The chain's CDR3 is CASSPGQGRLVEQYF. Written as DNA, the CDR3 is TGTGCTAGCAGCCCTGGACAGGGGAGGTTGGTCGAGCAGTACTTC.

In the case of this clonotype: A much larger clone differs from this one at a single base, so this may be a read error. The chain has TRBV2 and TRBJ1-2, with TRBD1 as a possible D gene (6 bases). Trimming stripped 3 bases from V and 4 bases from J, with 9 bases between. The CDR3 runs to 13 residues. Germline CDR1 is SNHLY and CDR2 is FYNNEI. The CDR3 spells CASSDGGGYGYTF. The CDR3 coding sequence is TGTGCCAGCAGTGATGGAGGGGGCTATGGCTACACCTTC.

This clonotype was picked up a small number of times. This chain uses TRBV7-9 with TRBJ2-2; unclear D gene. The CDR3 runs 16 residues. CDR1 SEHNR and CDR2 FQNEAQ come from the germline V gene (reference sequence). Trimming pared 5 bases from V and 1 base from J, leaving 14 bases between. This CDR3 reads CASSRSTPMNTGELFF. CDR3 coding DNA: TGTGCCAGCAGCAGAAGTACGCCTATGAACACCGGGGAGCTGTTTTTT.

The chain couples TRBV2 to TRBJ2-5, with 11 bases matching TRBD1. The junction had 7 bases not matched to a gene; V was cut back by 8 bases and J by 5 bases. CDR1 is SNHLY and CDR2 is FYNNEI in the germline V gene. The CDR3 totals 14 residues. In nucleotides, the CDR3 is TGTGCCAGCCTACCGGGGACAGGGGGGGAGACCCAGTACTTC. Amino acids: CASLPGTGGETQYF.

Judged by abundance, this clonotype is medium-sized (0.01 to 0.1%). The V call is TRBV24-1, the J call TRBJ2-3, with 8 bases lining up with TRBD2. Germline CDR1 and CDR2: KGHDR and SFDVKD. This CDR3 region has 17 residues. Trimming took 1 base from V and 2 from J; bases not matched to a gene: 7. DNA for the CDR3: TGTGCCACCAGTGATTTCCTGGCGGGAGGAATCACAGATACGCAGTATTTT. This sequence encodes CATSDFLAGGITDTQYF.

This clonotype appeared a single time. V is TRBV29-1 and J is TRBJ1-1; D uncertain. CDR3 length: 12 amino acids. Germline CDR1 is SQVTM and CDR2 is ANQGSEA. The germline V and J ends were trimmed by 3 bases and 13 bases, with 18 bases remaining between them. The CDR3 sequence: CSVEEVTRGLFF. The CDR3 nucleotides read TGCAGCGTTGAGGAGGTTACCCGTGGTCTTTTCTTT.

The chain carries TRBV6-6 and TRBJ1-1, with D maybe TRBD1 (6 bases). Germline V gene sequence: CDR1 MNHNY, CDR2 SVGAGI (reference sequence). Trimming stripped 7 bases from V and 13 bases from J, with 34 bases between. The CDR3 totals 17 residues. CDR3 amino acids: CASNPGGFRDIKPKCFF. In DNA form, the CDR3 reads TGTGCCAGCAATCCAGGCGGTTTCCGGGACATCAAACCGAAATGTTTCTTT.

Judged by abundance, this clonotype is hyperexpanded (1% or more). CDR3 coding DNA: TGTGCCAGCAGCCTCTTGTGGGGGCCCGGGGAGCTGTTTTTT. As protein: CASSLLWGPGELFF. The chain is built from TRBV5-5 and TRBJ2-2; the D gene is possibly TRBD1 (6 bases). V was clipped by 4 bases and J by 6 bases, with 13 bases between them. CDR3 size: 14 residues. CDR1 SGHKS and CDR2 YYEKEE come from the germline V gene (reference sequence). Drawing the rest from reference TRBV5-5 and TRBJ2-2, the complete variable domain is DAGVTQSPTHLIKTRGQQVTLRCSPISGHKSVSWYQQVLGQGPQFIFQYYEKEERGRGNFPDRFSARQFPNYSSELNVNALLLGDSALYLCASSLLWGPGELFFGEGSRLTVL.

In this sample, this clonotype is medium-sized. The chain's CDR3 is CASSYRRGTGFGNQPQHF. The CDR3 DNA reads as TGTGCCAGCAGTTACCGTCGTGGGACAGGGTTTGGGAATCAGCCCCAGCATTTT. This chain joins TRBV6-2 or TRBV6-3 and TRBJ1-5; TRBD1 agrees at 9 bases. Germline CDR1 and CDR2: MNHEY and SVGEGT. CDR3 length: 18 amino acids. V lost 2 bases and J lost 4; bases outside the gene matches: 12.

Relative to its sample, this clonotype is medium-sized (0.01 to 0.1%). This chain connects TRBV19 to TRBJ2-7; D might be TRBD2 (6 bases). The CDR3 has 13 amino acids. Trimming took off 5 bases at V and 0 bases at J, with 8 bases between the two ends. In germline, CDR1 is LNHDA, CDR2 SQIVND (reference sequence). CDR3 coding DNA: TGTGCCAGTAGTCTAGCGAGCTCCTACGAGCAGTACTTC. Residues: CASSLASSYEQYF.

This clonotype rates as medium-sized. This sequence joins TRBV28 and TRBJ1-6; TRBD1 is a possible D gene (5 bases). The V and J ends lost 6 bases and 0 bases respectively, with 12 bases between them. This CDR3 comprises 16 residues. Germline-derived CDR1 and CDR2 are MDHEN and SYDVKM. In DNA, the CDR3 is TGTGCCAGCAGGGGGGTCGGGAGCTCCTATAATTCACCCCTCCACTTT. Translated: CASRGVGSSYNSPLHF.

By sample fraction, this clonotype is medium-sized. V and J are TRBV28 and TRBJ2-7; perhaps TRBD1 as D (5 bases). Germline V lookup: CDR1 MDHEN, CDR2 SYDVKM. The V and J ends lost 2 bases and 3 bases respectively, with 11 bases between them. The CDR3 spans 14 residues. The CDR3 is CASSLTGFGYEQYF. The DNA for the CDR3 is TGTGCCAGCAGTTTAACAGGCTTTGGCTACGAGCAGTACTTC.

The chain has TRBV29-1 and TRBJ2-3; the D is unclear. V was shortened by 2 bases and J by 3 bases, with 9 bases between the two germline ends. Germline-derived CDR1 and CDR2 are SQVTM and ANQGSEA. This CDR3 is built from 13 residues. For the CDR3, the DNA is TGCAGCGTTGAATCGTCAGATACAGATACGCAGTATTTT. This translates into CSVESSDTDTQYF.

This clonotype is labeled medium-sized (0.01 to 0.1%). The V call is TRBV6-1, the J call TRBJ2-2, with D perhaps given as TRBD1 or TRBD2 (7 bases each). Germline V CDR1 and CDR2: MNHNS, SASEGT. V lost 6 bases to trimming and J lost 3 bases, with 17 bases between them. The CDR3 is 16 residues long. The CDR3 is CASRRDRAGDTGELFF. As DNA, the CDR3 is TGTGCCAGCAGACGAGACAGGGCGGGGGACACCGGGGAGCTGTTTTTT.

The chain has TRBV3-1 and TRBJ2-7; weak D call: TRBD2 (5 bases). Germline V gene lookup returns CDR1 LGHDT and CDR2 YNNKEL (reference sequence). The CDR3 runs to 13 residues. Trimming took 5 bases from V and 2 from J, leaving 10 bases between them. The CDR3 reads CASSFSGTYEQYF. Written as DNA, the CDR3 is TGTGCCAGCAGCTTCAGCGGAACCTACGAGCAGTACTTC.

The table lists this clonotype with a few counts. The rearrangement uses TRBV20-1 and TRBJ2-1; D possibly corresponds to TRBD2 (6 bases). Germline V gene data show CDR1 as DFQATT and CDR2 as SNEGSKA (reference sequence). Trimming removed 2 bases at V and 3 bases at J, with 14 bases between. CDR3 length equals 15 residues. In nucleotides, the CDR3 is TGCAGTGCTAGATCGACCGGGAGCTTCTACAATGAGCAGTTCTTC. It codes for CSARSTGSFYNEQFF.

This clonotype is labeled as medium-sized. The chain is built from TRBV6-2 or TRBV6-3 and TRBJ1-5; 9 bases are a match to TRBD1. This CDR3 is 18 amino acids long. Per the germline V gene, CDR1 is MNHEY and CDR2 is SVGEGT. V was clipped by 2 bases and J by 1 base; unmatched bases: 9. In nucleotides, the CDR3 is TGTGCCAGCAGTTACACGGGACAGGGACCCTTGAGCAATCAGCCCCAGCATTTT. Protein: CASSYTGQGPLSNQPQHF.

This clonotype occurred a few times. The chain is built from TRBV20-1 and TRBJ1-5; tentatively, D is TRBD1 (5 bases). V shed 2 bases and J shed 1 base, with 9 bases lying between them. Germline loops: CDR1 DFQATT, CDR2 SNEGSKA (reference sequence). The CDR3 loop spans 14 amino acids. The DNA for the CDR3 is TGCAGTGCTAGACCGACAGTGAGCAATCAGCCCCAGCATTTT. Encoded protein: CSARPTVSNQPQHF.

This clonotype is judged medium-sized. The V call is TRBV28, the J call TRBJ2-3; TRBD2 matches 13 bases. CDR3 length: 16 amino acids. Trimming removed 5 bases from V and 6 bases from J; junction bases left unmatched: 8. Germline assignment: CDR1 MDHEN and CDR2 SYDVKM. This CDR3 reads CASSPTSGRRVDTQYF. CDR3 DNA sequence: TGTGCCAGCAGTCCGACTAGCGGGAGGCGGGTGGATACGCAGTATTTT.

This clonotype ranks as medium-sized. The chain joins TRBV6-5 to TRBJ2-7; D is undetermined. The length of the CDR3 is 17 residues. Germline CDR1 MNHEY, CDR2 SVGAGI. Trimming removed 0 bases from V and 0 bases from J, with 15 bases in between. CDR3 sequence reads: CASSYSITYSDSYEQYF. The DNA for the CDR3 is TGTGCCAGCAGTTACTCGATAACTTATTCAGACTCCTACGAGCAGTACTTC.

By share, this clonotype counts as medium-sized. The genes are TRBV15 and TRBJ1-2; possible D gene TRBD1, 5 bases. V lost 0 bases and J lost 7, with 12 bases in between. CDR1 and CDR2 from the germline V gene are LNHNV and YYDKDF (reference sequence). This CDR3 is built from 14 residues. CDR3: CATSRDFAGTGYTF. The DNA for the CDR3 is TGTGCCACCAGCAGAGATTTCGCAGGGACTGGCTACACCTTC. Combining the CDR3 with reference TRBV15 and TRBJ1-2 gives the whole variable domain DAMVIQNPRYQVTQFGKPVTLSCSQTLNHNVMYWYQQKSSQAPKLLFHYYDKDFNNEADTPDNFQSRRPNTSFCFLDIRSPGLGDTAMYLCATSRDFAGTGYTFGSGTRLTVV.

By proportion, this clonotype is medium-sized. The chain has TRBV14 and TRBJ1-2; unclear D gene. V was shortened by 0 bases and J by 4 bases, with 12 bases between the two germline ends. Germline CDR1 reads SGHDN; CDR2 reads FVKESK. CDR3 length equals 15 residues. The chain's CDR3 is CASSQEKETPYGYTF. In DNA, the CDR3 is TGTGCCAGCAGCCAAGAAAAGGAGACACCCTATGGCTACACCTTC.

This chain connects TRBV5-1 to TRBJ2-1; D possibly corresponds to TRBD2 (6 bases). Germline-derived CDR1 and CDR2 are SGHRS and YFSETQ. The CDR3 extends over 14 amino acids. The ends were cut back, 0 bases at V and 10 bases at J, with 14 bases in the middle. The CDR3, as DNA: TGCGCCAGCAGCTTGGATGCGGGACTCGGGGAGCAGTTCTTC. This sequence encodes CASSLDAGLGEQFF. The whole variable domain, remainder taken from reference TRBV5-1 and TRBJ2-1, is KAGVTQTPRYLIKTRGQQVTLSCSPISGHRSVSWYQQTPGQGLQFLFEYFSETQRNKGNFPGRFSGRQFSNSRSEMNVSTLELGDSALYLCASSLDAGLGEQFFGPGTRLTVL.

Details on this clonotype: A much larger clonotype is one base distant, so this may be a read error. This CDR3 is CASSVGYLSYERYF. The CDR3 bases are TGTGCCAGCAGCGTAGGCTACCTCTCCTACGAGCGGTACTTC. The gene calls are TRBV9 and TRBJ2-7; D is undetermined. The CDR3 length is 14 residues. CDR1 and CDR2 from the germline V gene are SGDLS and YYNGEE.

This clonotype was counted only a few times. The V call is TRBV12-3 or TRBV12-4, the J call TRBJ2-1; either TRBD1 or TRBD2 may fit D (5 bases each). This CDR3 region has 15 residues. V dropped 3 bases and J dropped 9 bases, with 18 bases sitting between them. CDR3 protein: CASSLGGAGGTEQFF. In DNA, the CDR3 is TGTGCCAGCAGTTTGGGTGGGGCAGGAGGTACTGAGCAGTTCTTC.

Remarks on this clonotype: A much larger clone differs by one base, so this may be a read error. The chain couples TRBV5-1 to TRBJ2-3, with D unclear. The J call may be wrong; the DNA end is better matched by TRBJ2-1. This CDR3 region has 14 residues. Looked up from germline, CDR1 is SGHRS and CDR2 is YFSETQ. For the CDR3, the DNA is TGCGCCAGCAGCCCGACGTTGGATAGCAATGAGCAGTTCTTC. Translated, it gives CASSPTLDSNEQFF.

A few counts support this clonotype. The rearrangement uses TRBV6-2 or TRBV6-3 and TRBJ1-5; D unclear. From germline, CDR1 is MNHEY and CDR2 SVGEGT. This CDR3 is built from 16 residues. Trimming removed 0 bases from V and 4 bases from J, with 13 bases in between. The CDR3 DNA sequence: TGTGCCAGCAGTTACTCGATGGAAGGGCGAAATCAGCCCCAGCATTTT. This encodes CASSYSMEGRNQPQHF.

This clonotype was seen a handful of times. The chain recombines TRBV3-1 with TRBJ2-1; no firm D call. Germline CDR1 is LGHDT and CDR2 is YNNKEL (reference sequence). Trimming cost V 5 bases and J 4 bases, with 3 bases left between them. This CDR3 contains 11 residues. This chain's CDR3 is CASSRYNEQFF. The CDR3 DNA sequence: TGTGCCAGCAGCAGATACAATGAGCAGTTCTTC.

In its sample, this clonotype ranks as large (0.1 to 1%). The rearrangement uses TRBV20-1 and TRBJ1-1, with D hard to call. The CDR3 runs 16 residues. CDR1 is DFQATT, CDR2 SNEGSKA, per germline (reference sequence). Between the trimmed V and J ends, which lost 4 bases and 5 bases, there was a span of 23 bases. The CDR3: CSAITYRDGLRTEAFF. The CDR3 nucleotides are TGCAGTGCTATAACGTATAGGGATGGGTTGCGGACTGAAGCTTTCTTT.